The clone carrying this TCR beta chain is a singleton in its sample. No antigen is known for it. This sample was taken from a study of cytomegalovirus exposure and HLA in healthy donors. Study-wide results and caveats: Upon later analysis, HLA-associated TCR beta chains proved more clonally expanded than other, equally common chains.

V was shortened by 5 bases and J by 5 bases, with 9 bases between the two germline ends. The germline V gene has CDR1 SGHTA and CDR2 FQGNSA. This CDR3 contains 12 residues. Primers for the PCR totalled 60 Vbeta and 13 Jbeta. Profiling relied on immunoSEQ multiplex PCR, and the TCRdb table lists in-frame clones only, not all of them. The sample lists around 130,000 clones; around 70% were seen once. The specimen sequenced was PBMCs. The receptor was derived from a woman between 25 and 40 years old in good health and CMV-seronegative. The J gene is TRBJ2-5, the V gene TRBV7-2; D not resolved. CDR3 loop: CASSPMRETQYF. In DNA, the CDR3 is TGTGCCAGCAGCCCGATGAGGGAGACCCAGTACTTC.